These 23 T cell receptor beta chains were all obtained from the same sample, sequenced in a study of CD8 T cells in ankylosing spondylitis. MiXCR was run by TCRdb on the 5' RACE reads, yielding one entry per CDR3 protein. The repertoire holds 80,000 to 100,000 distinct CDR3 sequences, with 7.5% to 9% as singletons. Sequenced sample: blood, either unsorted or a sorted T cell fraction (not recorded which). The source is a male donor with ankylosing spondylitis or in good health (not recorded which).

This clonotype was counted ten times or more. The chain carries TRBV5-6 and TRBJ2-1, with a weak D call TRBD2 (6 bases). The CDR3 is 14 amino acids. Germline CDR1 SGHDT, CDR2 YYEEEE. Trimming took off 3 bases at V and 7 bases at J, with 14 bases between the two ends. The CDR3 protein is CASSWDLAGNEQFF. The CDR3 DNA reads as TGTGCCAGCAGCTGGGACTTGGCCGGGAATGAGCAGTTCTTC.

V gene TRBV7-6 combines with J gene TRBJ2-1, with 8 bases that match TRBD2. This CDR3 is 15 amino acids long. Germline CDR1 SGHVS, CDR2 FNYEAQ. V lost 1 base and J lost 8; bases outside the gene matches: 7. The CDR3 nucleotides are TGTGCCAGCAGCTTAGAAATGGCAGCGGGAGATGAGCAGTTCTTC. Residues: CASSLEMAAGDEQFF.

This clonotype was recorded many times. The chain joins TRBV12-5 to TRBJ2-7; TRBD2 agrees at 8 bases. The CDR3 covers 14 residues. Germline V gives CDR1 LGHNT, CDR2 FRNRAP. Trimming at V came to 7 bases and at J to 2 bases, leaving 7 bases not matched to a gene. The CDR3 DNA is TGTGCTAGTGCTTTTAGCGGGGCCCCCTACGAGCAGTACTTC. Its translation is CASAFSGAPYEQYF.

This clonotype was counted ten times or more. The genes are TRBV25-1 and TRBJ1-1; TRBD1 matches at 7 bases. The germline V gene encodes CDR1 MGHDK and CDR2 SYGVNS. V lost 6 bases to trimming and J lost 1 base; unmatched junction nucleotides: 8. The CDR3 has 15 residues. CDR3 protein: CASRRWGTENTEAFF. CDR3 bases: TGTGCCAGCAGGAGGTGGGGGACAGAGAACACTGAAGCTTTCTTT. The full variable domain, completed using reference TRBV25-1 and TRBJ1-1, is EADIYQTPRYLVIGTGKKITLECSQTMGHDKMYWYQQDPGMELHLIHYSYGVNSTEKGDLSSESTVSRIRTEHFPLTLESARPSHTSQYLCASRRWGTENTEAFFGQGTRLTVV.

This clonotype was seen repeatedly, ten times or more. The J gene is TRBJ1-1, the V gene TRBV3-1; the D is unclear. Trimming removed 1 base from V and 4 bases from J, with 10 bases in between. The CDR3 runs to 14 residues. Germline V lookup: CDR1 LGHDT, CDR2 YNNKEL (reference sequence). CDR3 bases: TGTGCCAGCAGCCAAGGCCCGGGTGGCACTGAAGCTTTCTTT. It yields the protein CASSQGPGGTEAFF.

This clonotype was counted ten times or more. The chain has TRBV29-1 and TRBJ1-1, with D unclear. V lost 8 bases to trimming and J lost 2 bases, with 12 bases between them. This CDR3 is 12 amino acids long. The germline V gene has CDR1 SQVTM and CDR2 ANQGSEA. The CDR3 loop reads CSSVISNTEAFF. The CDR3 DNA reads TGCAGCAGCGTAATCAGTAACACTGAAGCTTTCTTT.

This clonotype was seen ten or more times. The rearrangement links TRBV6-2 or TRBV6-3 to TRBJ1-4; D ambiguous. This CDR3 spans 14 amino acids. V was trimmed by 6 bases and J by 8 bases, leaving 16 bases between them. The germline gives CDR1 MNHEY, CDR2 SVGEGT. CDR3 sequence: CASRDPSNDEKLFF. The CDR3 bases are TGTGCCAGCAGGGACCCTTCGAATGACGAAAAACTGTTTTTT.

This clonotype was detected many times. V gene TRBV20-1 combines with J gene TRBJ1-1; D might be TRBD1 (5 bases). Trimming took off 3 bases at V and 1 base at J, with 12 bases between the two ends. Per the germline V gene, CDR1 is DFQATT and CDR2 is SNEGSKA (reference sequence). The CDR3 loop spans 14 amino acids. The CDR3 sequence: CSASYQGGNTEAFF. CDR3 coding DNA: TGCAGTGCTAGCTACCAGGGTGGGAACACTGAAGCTTTCTTT.

In this sample, this clonotype turned up a few times. A read error may explain this, as a much larger clone is one base away. As DNA, the CDR3 is TGCAGCATCCGGACTAGCGGGCAAGAGGCCCAGTACTTC. Protein sequence: CSIRTSGQEAQYF. This chain links TRBV29-1 with TRBJ2-5, with 11 bases fitting TRBD2. In germline, CDR1 is SQVTM, CDR2 ANQGSEA. The CDR3 totals 13 residues.

This clonotype was counted many times. The chain couples TRBV5-1 to TRBJ2-2, with D perhaps matching TRBD1 (6 bases). From germline, CDR1 is SGHRS and CDR2 YFSETQ. The CDR3 runs 15 residues. The V end was cut by 0 bases, the J end by 7 bases, with 13 bases between. CDR3 nucleotides: TGCGCCAGCAGCTTGGATGGGACAAGTCTCGGGGAGCTGTTTTTT. This codes for CASSLDGTSLGELFF. The whole variable domain, filled in from reference TRBV5-1 and TRBJ2-2, reads KAGVTQTPRYLIKTRGQQVTLSCSPISGHRSVSWYQQTPGQGLQFLFEYFSETQRNKGNFPGRFSGRQFSNSRSEMNVSTLELGDSALYLCASSLDGTSLGELFFGEGSRLTVL.

This clonotype has only a few counts. The chain couples TRBV29-1 to TRBJ1-1; D gene unclear. CDR1 and CDR2 from the germline V gene are SQVTM and ANQGSEA. This CDR3 comprises 13 residues. V was clipped by 8 bases and J by 7 bases, with 20 bases between them. The CDR3 reads CSPWVIETGEAFF. The CDR3 DNA reads TGCAGCCCGTGGGTAATCGAAACTGGTGAAGCTTTCTTT.

This clonotype was counted ten times or more. The J gene is TRBJ2-7, the V gene TRBV6-1; TRBD2 matches at 10 bases. The germline V gene has CDR1 MNHNS and CDR2 SASEGT. The CDR3 has 16 residues. Germline trimming cut 6 bases from V and 0 bases from J; bases unmatched to any gene: 8. This CDR3 is CASSFRASGSSYEQYF. The CDR3 DNA is TGTGCCAGCAGCTTTAGAGCTAGCGGGAGCTCCTACGAGCAGTACTTC.

This clonotype has at least ten counts. The chain employs TRBV15 and TRBJ2-3, with 9 positions matching TRBD1. The J segment lost 4 bases and the V segment lost 3 bases, leaving 11 bases of the junction unmatched. In germline, CDR1 is LNHNV, CDR2 YYDKDF (reference sequence). The CDR3 is 17 amino acids. CDR3 DNA: TGTGCCACCAGCAGTGTACCTCCGGGACAGGGCCCAGATACGCAGTATTTT. Amino acid sequence: CATSSVPPGQGPDTQYF.

This clonotype has at least ten counts. This chain joins TRBV27 and TRBJ1-2; 7 bases are a match to TRBD1. The CDR3 has 16 amino acids. Germline V lookup: CDR1 MNHEY, CDR2 SMNVEV (reference sequence). V was clipped by 2 bases and J by 10 bases; unmatched bases: 16. CDR3 amino acids: CASSLQGEGPLQDYTF. Written as DNA, the CDR3 is TGTGCCAGCAGTTTACAGGGGGAAGGGCCCCTTCAGGACTACACCTTC.

This clonotype was recorded at least ten times. CDR3 protein: CASSMPSGRIGELFF. The CDR3 region has the DNA TGTGCCAGTAGTATGCCTAGCGGGAGAATCGGGGAGCTGTTTTTT. V usage is TRBV19 and J usage is TRBJ2-2; 10 positions agree with TRBD2. Germline V gene lookup returns CDR1 LNHDA and CDR2 SQIVND (reference sequence). The V gene end was trimmed by 3 bases and the J gene end by 7 bases; junction bases not matched to a gene: 5. The CDR3 extends over 15 amino acids.

Concerning this clonotype: One base away lies a much larger clone, so this may be a sequencing read error. V usage is TRBV12-3 or TRBV12-4 and J usage is TRBJ2-6; no clear D gene. This CDR3 has 14 residues. The V and J ends lost 4 bases and 2 bases respectively, with 6 bases between them. CDR3 protein: CASSSSPGANVLTF. The CDR3 DNA is TGTGCCAGCAGTTCGAGCCCTGGGGCCAACGTCCTGACTTTC.

This clonotype was found many times. The chain combines TRBV6-4 with TRBJ2-2, with D possibly matching TRBD1 (6 bases). CDR1 is MRHNA and CDR2 is SNTAGT in the germline V gene. Trimming pared 5 bases from V and 4 bases from J, leaving 11 bases between. The CDR3 extends over 14 amino acids. In DNA, the CDR3 is TGTGCCAGCAGTCAACAGGGTGGCACCGGGGAGCTGTTTTTT. This sequence encodes CASSQQGGTGELFF.

This clonotype was counted ten times or more. This sequence joins TRBV4-3 and TRBJ1-2; the D is unclear. Trimming pared 0 bases from V and 2 bases from J, leaving 16 bases between. The CDR3 has 17 amino acids. The V gene's germline CDR1 is LGHNA and CDR2 YSLEER. This CDR3 reads CASSQEYPGLGNYGYTF. The CDR3 nucleotides are TGCGCCAGCAGCCAAGAATACCCTGGGTTAGGGAACTATGGCTACACCTTC.

This clonotype was counted ten times or more. The gene calls are TRBV4-3 and TRBJ2-7; 8 nucleotides agree with TRBD1. J was trimmed by 3 bases and V by 5 bases; bases with no gene match: 6. CDR1 is LGHNA, CDR2 YSLEER, per germline. This CDR3 spans 14 amino acids. The CDR3 bases are TGCGCCAGCAGCGAAGTCAGGGGGCTCTACGAGCAGTACTTC. It yields the protein CASSEVRGLYEQYF.

Many counts were recorded for this clonotype. Its ends do not fully match the called genes, so a read error is possible. The J gene is TRBJ2-7, the V gene TRBV6-5; tentative D call: TRBD1 (7 bases). Germline V gene sequence: CDR1 MNHEY, CDR2 SVGAGI. There are 11 residues in the CDR3. DNA for the CDR3: TGTGCCAGCGGGGGGAAACAGGGGCGTTCCTTC. Translating gives CASGGKQGRSF.

The table lists this clonotype with many counts. V is TRBV12-3 or TRBV12-4 and J is TRBJ2-7; unclear D gene. Trimming stripped 2 bases from V and 4 bases from J, with 9 bases between. The CDR3 sequence is 13 residues long. CDR3 nucleotide sequence: TGTGCCAGCAGTTTAAGACTGATATACGAGCAGTACTTC. As protein: CASSLRLIYEQYF.

This clonotype appeared many times. The chain recombines TRBV5-1 with TRBJ2-1; 8 bases match TRBD1. Germline assignment: CDR1 SGHRS and CDR2 YFSETQ. The CDR3 runs to 18 residues. Trimming at V came to 4 bases and at J to 2 bases, leaving 14 bases not matched to a gene. CDR3: CASSRQGSTAGAYNEQFF. CDR3 DNA sequence: TGCGCCAGCAGCCGACAGGGGTCAACCGCCGGAGCCTACAATGAGCAGTTCTTC.

This clonotype was detected ten times or more. The gene calls are TRBV4-2 and TRBJ1-5; D gene ambiguous. The length of the CDR3 is 14 residues. Per the germline V gene, CDR1 is LGHNA and CDR2 is YNFKEQ. V lost 0 bases to trimming and J lost 2 bases, with 5 bases between them. The CDR3 protein is CASSQDHRNQPQHF. The CDR3 DNA sequence: TGTGCCAGCAGCCAAGATCATCGCAATCAGCCCCAGCATTTT.